This T cell receptor (beta chain) was profiled in a study of T cell responses to AZD1222 COVID-19 vaccine. Trimming removed 0 bases from V and 2 bases from J, with 21 bases in between. The CDR3 has 19 residues. Germline CDR1 is SGHRS and CDR2 is YFSETQ. TCRdb's table, derived via immunoSEQ multiplex PCR, lists solely in-frame clones and lacks some. This table holds under 95,000 clones, roughly 88% found once. The specimen comprised peripheral blood, sampled on day 0 of AZD1222 vaccination. The TCR comes from an adult in good health. V and J are TRBV5-1 and TRBJ1-3; TRBD1 might be the D (5 bases). This CDR3 is CASSLGVLRGLSAGNTIYF. The CDR3 DNA is TGCGCCAGCAGCTTGGGGGTTTTAAGGGGATTAAGCGCTGGAAACACCATATATTTT.